This TCR beta chain was captured by sequencing in a study of T cells in Graves' hyperthyroidism and ophthalmopathy. General study points: Through a model of 13 V-J features, ophthalmopathy was separated from stable hyperthyroidism. Model output signaled ophthalmopathy a median roughly six months ahead of onset.

CDR3 length equals 12 residues. Trimming took 7 bases from V and 2 from J, leaving 7 bases between them. Patients with ophthalmopathy all had a Clinical Activity Score of at least 3, a NOSPECS grade of at least 4 and duration under 3 months. Diagnostic decisions used clinical symptoms, serum thyroxine and TRAb, thyroid ultrasound and orbital computed tomography. The source material, RNA transcripts, was used to amplify TCR beta CDR3 regions. In the first-round RT-PCR of the TCR CDR3, the HTBI primer set was used. TCRdb called the multiplex PCR reads again in MiXCR, with one record for every CDR3 protein. The table shows about 600,000 distinct CDR3 sequences, with roughly 15% occurring only once. Comment on this clonotype: Its antigen is unidentified.

V gene TRBV12-3 or TRBV12-4 combines with J gene TRBJ2-3; D remains unclear. This clonotype was obtained from a middle-aged woman with Graves' ophthalmopathy. The sequenced sample consisted of blood. The CDR3 sequence: CASNLFTDTQYF. In DNA form, the CDR3 reads TGTGCCAGCAATTTGTTCACAGATACGCAGTATTTT.